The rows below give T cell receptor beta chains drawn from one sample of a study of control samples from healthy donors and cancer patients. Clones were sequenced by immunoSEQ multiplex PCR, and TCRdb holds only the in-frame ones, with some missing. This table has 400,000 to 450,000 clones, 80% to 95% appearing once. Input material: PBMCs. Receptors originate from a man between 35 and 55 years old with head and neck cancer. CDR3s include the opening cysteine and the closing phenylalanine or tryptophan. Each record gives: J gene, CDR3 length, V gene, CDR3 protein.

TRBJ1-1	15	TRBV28	CASSPQQGDGTEAFF
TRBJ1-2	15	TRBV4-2	CASSQAQVWGGGYTF
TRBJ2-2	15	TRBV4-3	CASSRDRGETGELFF
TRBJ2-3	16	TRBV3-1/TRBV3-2	CASSQGGTLLADTQYF
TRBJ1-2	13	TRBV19	CASSIDPDVSYTF
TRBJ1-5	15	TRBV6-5	CASSYSRQANQPQHF
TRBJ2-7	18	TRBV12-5	CASGLVLLSGQAPYEQYF
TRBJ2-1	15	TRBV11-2	CASSLLYTDYNEQFF
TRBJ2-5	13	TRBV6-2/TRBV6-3	CASSYAGVETQYF
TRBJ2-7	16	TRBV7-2	CASSPLLTIPSYEQYF
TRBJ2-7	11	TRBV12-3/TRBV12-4	CASSSFHEQYF
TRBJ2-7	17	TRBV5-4	CASSPTASGRMTGEQYF
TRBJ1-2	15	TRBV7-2	CASSPQDRVGGGYTF
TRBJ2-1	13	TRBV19	CASSKDSDNEQFF
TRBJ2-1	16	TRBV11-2	CASSLEGQGGFHEQFF
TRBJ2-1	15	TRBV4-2	CASSRIAGVYNEQFF